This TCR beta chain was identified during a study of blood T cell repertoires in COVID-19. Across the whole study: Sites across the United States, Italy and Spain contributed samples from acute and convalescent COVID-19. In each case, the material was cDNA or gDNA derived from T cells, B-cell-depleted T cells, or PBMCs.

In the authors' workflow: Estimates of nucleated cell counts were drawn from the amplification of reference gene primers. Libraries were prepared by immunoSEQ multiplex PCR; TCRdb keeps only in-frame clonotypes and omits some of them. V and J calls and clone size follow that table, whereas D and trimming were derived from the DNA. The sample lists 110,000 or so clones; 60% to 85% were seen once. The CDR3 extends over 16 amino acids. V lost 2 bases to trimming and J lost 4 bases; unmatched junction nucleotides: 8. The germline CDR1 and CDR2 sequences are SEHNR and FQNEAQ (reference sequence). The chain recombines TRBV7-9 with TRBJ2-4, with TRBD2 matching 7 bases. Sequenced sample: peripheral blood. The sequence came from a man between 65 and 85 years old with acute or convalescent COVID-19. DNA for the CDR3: TGTGCCAGCAGCTTATCTGGGAGGGGCTGGAAAAACATTCAGTACTTC. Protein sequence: CASSLSGRGWKNIQYF. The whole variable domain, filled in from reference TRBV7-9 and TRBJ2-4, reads DTGVSQNPRHKITKRGQNVTFRCDPISEHNRLYWYRQTLGQGPEFLTYFQNEAQLEKSRLLSDRFSAERPKGSFSTLEIQRTEQGDSAMYLCASSLSGRGWKNIQYFGAGTRLSVL.